The 24 T cell receptor beta chains below come from one sample, sequenced in a study of cytomegalovirus exposure and HLA in healthy donors. The primer mix had 60 Vbeta and 13 Jbeta primers. Assay used: immunoSEQ multiplex PCR; TCRdb lists only in-frame clones, some missing. The profile shows 100,000 to 120,000 clones, around 80% of them singletons. Sequences were obtained from PBMCs. The origin of the receptors is a man aged 25 to 40 in good health and CMV-seropositive.

This clone was observed a few times. The chain combines TRBV6-6 with TRBJ2-5; TRBD2 is a possible D gene (5 bases). Germline V gene data show CDR1 as MNHNY and CDR2 as SVGAGI (reference sequence). The CDR3 runs to 14 residues. The V end lost 0 bases, the J end lost 5 bases, and 10 bases lay between the germline ends. CDR3 sequence (DNA): TGTGCCAGCAGTTACTCAGAGGGCCGGGAGACCCAGTACTTC. Protein product: CASSYSEGRETQYF.

The chain couples TRBV14 to TRBJ2-7; TRBD1 aligns across 8 bases. V was pared by 4 bases and J by 1 base, with 6 bases of the junction left unmatched. CDR3 length: 15 amino acids. Per germline, CDR1 SGHDN and CDR2 FVKESK. The CDR3 loop is CASSPRTGSSYEQYF. CDR3 nucleotide sequence: TGTGCCAGCAGCCCCCGGACAGGGAGTTCCTACGAGCAGTACTTC. The complete variable domain, with remaining parts taken from reference TRBV14 and TRBJ2-7, reads EAGVTQFPSHSVIEKGQTVTLRCDPISGHDNLYWYRRVMGKEIKFLLHFVKESKQDESGMPNNRFLAERTGGTYSTLKVQPAELEDSGVYFCASSPRTGSSYEQYFGPGTRLTVT.

The chain has TRBV7-8 and TRBJ1-1; 9 bases are a match to TRBD1. In germline, CDR1 is SGHVS, CDR2 FQNEAQ. CDR3 length equals 15 residues. V was pared by 5 bases and J by 2 bases, with 6 bases of the junction left unmatched. The DNA for the CDR3 is TGTGCCAGCAGCCGTGGGACAGGGCAAAACACTGAAGCTTTCTTT. As protein: CASSRGTGQNTEAFF.

This clone was detected only once. The chain employs TRBV28 and TRBJ1-3, with D tentatively TRBD1 (5 bases). V dropped 5 bases and J dropped 4 bases, with 15 bases sitting between them. This CDR3 spans 15 amino acids. The germline CDR1 and CDR2 sequences are MDHEN and SYDVKM. CDR3 in DNA: TGTGCCAGCAGTCCTCCCTCGGAGGGGGGAAACACCATATATTTT. It specifies CASSPPSEGGNTIYF. Full variable domain (outside the CDR3, taken from reference TRBV28 and TRBJ1-3): DVKVTQSSRYLVKRTGEKVFLECVQDMDHENMFWYRQDPGLGLRLIYFSYDVKMKEKGDIPEGYSVSREKKERFSLILESASTNQTSMYLCASSPPSEGGNTIYFGEGSWLTVV.

The chain is built from TRBV13 and TRBJ1-6; TRBD1 might be the D (6 bases). Between the trimmed V and J ends, which lost 3 bases and 4 bases, there was a span of 10 bases. The CDR3 runs 15 residues. Per the germline V gene, CDR1 is PRHDT and CDR2 is FYEKMQ (reference sequence). The CDR3 protein is CASSFRTVYNSPLHF. CDR3 bases: TGTGCCAGCAGCTTCCGGACAGTATATAATTCACCCCTCCACTTT. The full variable domain, with the rest looked up from reference TRBV13 and TRBJ1-6, is AAGVIQSPRHLIKEKRETATLKCYPIPRHDTVYWYQQGPGQDPQFLISFYEKMQSDKGSIPDRFSAQQFSDYHSELNMSSLELGDSALYFCASSFRTVYNSPLHFGNGTRLTVT.

This chain links TRBV4-2 with TRBJ2-7; 9 bases agree with TRBD2. CDR1 and CDR2 from the germline V gene are LGHNA and YNFKEQ. J lost 2 bases, V lost 0 bases, and 5 bases had no gene match. CDR3 length: 16 amino acids. The CDR3 spells CASSQDGASGTYEQYF. CDR3 in DNA: TGTGCCAGCAGCCAAGATGGGGCTAGCGGGACCTACGAGCAGTACTTC.

V gene TRBV13 combines with J gene TRBJ2-7; 7 bases align to TRBD1. The CDR3 loop spans 15 amino acids. Germline V gene sequence: CDR1 PRHDT, CDR2 FYEKMQ (reference sequence). With V trimmed by 4 bases and J by 4 bases, 10 bases remained unmatched. This CDR3 is CASSSHRDSLYEQYF. The CDR3 DNA is TGTGCCAGCAGCTCGCACCGGGACAGCTTGTACGAGCAGTACTTC. The full variable domain, completed using reference TRBV13 and TRBJ2-7, is AAGVIQSPRHLIKEKRETATLKCYPIPRHDTVYWYQQGPGQDPQFLISFYEKMQSDKGSIPDRFSAQQFSDYHSELNMSSLELGDSALYFCASSSHRDSLYEQYFGPGTRLTVT.

This clone came up a few times. This chain joins TRBV7-2 and TRBJ2-7; 7 bases are shared with TRBD2. The ends lost 1 base at V and 3 bases at J; junction bases unmatched: 6. The CDR3 is 15 residues long. Germline CDR1 is SGHTA and CDR2 is FQGNSA. The DNA of the CDR3 is TGTGCCAGCAGCTTAGGGGAGGGTCCCAACTACGAGCAGTACTTC. It is translated as CASSLGEGPNYEQYF.

This clone was seen once. The chain couples TRBV7-9 to TRBJ2-3; the match to TRBD2 covers 13 bases. The V and J ends lost 0 bases and 6 bases, in that order; junction bases with no gene match: 6. The CDR3 is made up of 17 amino acids. The germline V gene encodes CDR1 SEHNR and CDR2 FQNEAQ (reference sequence). The CDR3, as DNA: TGTGCCAGCAGCTTAGCGATAGGACTAGCGGGGGTGGATACGCAGTATTTT. Protein: CASSLAIGLAGVDTQYF. The full variable domain, in which reference TRBV7-9 and TRBJ2-3 provide the parts outside the CDR3, is DTGVSQNPRHKITKRGQNVTFRCDPISEHNRLYWYRQTLGQGPEFLTYFQNEAQLEKSRLLSDRFSAERPKGSFSTLEIQRTEQGDSAMYLCASSLAIGLAGVDTQYFGPGTRLTVL.

The J gene is TRBJ2-5, the V gene TRBV29-1; 8 bases fit TRBD1. Unmatched junction bases numbered 13, after V lost 6 bases and J lost 1 base. CDR1 and CDR2 (germline): SQVTM, ANQGSEA. The length of the CDR3 is 16 residues. The CDR3 protein is CSVGGGRGQSQETQYF. DNA for the CDR3: TGCAGCGTCGGAGGGGGCAGGGGGCAATCCCAAGAGACCCAGTACTTC. Variable domain in full (rest from reference TRBV29-1 and TRBJ2-5): SAVISQKPSRDICQRGTSLTIQCQVDSQVTMMFWYRQQPGQSLTLIATANQGSEATYESGFVIDKFPISRPNLTFSTLTVSNMSPEDSSIYLCSVGGGRGQSQETQYFGPGTRLLVL.

This chain joins TRBV11-2 and TRBJ2-7; 11 bases are a match to TRBD2. V lost 3 bases, J lost 6 bases, and 7 bases stayed unmatched. Germline CDR1 reads SGHAT; CDR2 reads FQNNGV. The CDR3 runs to 15 residues. The CDR3: CASSLHSSGGAEQYF. The DNA for the CDR3 is TGTGCCAGCAGCTTGCATAGTAGCGGGGGGGCCGAGCAGTACTTC.

This sequence joins TRBV27 and TRBJ2-5, with TRBD1 matching over 8 bases. Near its end, the DNA agrees better with TRBJ2-7, so the J call may be wrong. In germline, CDR1 is MNHEY, CDR2 SMNVEV (reference sequence). The CDR3 covers 13 residues. The CDR3 loop is CASSGTGDYEQYF. Written as DNA, the CDR3 is TGTGCCAGCAGTGGGACAGGAGACTACGAGCAGTACTTC.

J is TRBJ2-5 and V is TRBV2, with TRBD1 as a possible D gene (6 bases). CDR3 size: 14 residues. Germline V gene sequence: CDR1 SNHLY, CDR2 FYNNEI. The ends were cut back, 6 bases at V and 5 bases at J, with 16 bases in the middle. The CDR3 coding sequence is TGTGCCAGCAGCGAGGAGGCAGGGGATGAGACCCAGTACTTC. It is translated as CASSEEAGDETQYF.

V usage is TRBV7-8 and J usage is TRBJ1-1, with D unresolved. This CDR3 comprises 14 residues. V was cut by 5 bases and J by 2 bases, with 12 bases left in between. The V gene's germline CDR1 is SGHVS and CDR2 FQNEAQ. The CDR3 DNA is TGTGCCAGCAGCGGAGGACTCCTAAACACTGAAGCTTTCTTT. It specifies CASSGGLLNTEAFF. The full variable domain, in which reference TRBV7-8 and TRBJ1-1 provide the parts outside the CDR3, is GAGVSQSPRYKVAKRGQDVALRCDPISGHVSLFWYQQALGQGPEFLTYFQNEAQLDKSGLPSDRFFAERPEGSVSTLKIQRTQQEDSAVYLCASSGGLLNTEAFFGQGTRLTVV.

V usage is TRBV7-2 and J usage is TRBJ1-3, with D unclear. The V end was cut by 4 bases, the J end by 1 base, with 14 bases between. The CDR3 sequence is 16 residues long. Germline V CDR1 and CDR2: SGHTA, FQGNSA. This CDR3 is CASSSEGVVSGNTIYF. In nucleotides, the CDR3 is TGTGCCAGCAGCTCGGAGGGTGTTGTATCTGGAAACACCATATATTTT.

The rearrangement links TRBV19 to TRBJ2-7, with 7 positions matching TRBD2. Germline CDR1 is LNHDA and CDR2 is SQIVND (reference sequence). The CDR3 extends over 15 amino acids. Trimming cost V 6 bases and J 2 bases; bases outside gene matches: 10. The CDR3, as DNA: TGTGCCAGTAGCGGGCCCCCGGGACTACCCTACGAGCAGTACTTC. Its protein product is CASSGPPGLPYEQYF.

The rearrangement joins TRBV7-2 to TRBJ2-7; 8 positions match TRBD1. Germline loops: CDR1 SGHTA, CDR2 FQGNSA. V gave up 1 base and J gave up 5 bases; unmatched junction bases: 4. The CDR3 is made up of 14 amino acids. CDR3 loop: CASSLGGQGHEQYF. In DNA, the CDR3 is TGTGCCAGCAGCTTAGGTGGACAGGGTCACGAGCAGTACTTC.

V usage is TRBV4-1 and J usage is TRBJ2-3, with 10 bases fitting TRBD2. The V gene end was trimmed by 0 bases and the J gene end by 2 bases; junction bases not matched to a gene: 14. Germline V lookup: CDR1 MGHRA, CDR2 YSYEKL. The CDR3 has 20 residues. The CDR3 DNA follows: TGCGCCAGCAGCCAAGAAAGCGGTCTAGCGGGGGATTATACCACAGATACGCAGTATTTT. Amino acid sequence: CASSQESGLAGDYTTDTQYF.

This chain links TRBV7-8 with TRBJ2-1, with 7 bases aligning to TRBD2. The CDR3 contains 14 residues. V was pared by 4 bases and J by 8 bases, with 8 bases of the junction left unmatched. Germline values: CDR1 SGHVS, CDR2 FQNEAQ. CDR3 bases: TGTGCCAGCAGCTGGACGACTAGCAGGGATGAGCAGTTCTTC. Amino acid sequence: CASSWTTSRDEQFF. Drawing the rest from reference TRBV7-8 and TRBJ2-1, the complete variable domain is GAGVSQSPRYKVAKRGQDVALRCDPISGHVSLFWYQQALGQGPEFLTYFQNEAQLDKSGLPSDRFFAERPEGSVSTLKIQRTQQEDSAVYLCASSWTTSRDEQFFGPGTRLTVL.

Concerning this clone: The same CDR3 is also encoded by other DNA sequences in this sample. The CDR3 bases are TGTGCCAGCAGCTTTGACAGGGCCAAAAACATTCAGTACTTC. Encoded protein: CASSFDRAKNIQYF. This chain uses TRBV7-2 with TRBJ2-4; D is possibly TRBD1 (6 bases). The V and J ends lost 3 bases and 1 base respectively, with 7 bases between them. CDR3 length equals 14 residues. Germline CDR1 reads SGHTA; CDR2 reads FQGNSA.

The chain couples TRBV7-2 to TRBJ2-3, with 8 positions matching TRBD2. The CDR3 is 16 amino acids. Germline V gene sequence: CDR1 SGHTA, CDR2 FQGNSA. With 3 bases clipped from V and 1 base from J, the junction kept 6 bases outside the gene matches. CDR3 residues: CASSFPAGVGTDTQYF. CDR3 nucleotide sequence: TGTGCCAGCAGCTTCCCAGCGGGGGTCGGCACAGATACGCAGTATTTT.

The chain carries TRBV29-1 and TRBJ1-4; TRBD1 matches 12 bases. Germline V gene sequence: CDR1 SQVTM, CDR2 ANQGSEA. J gave up 3 bases and V 6 bases, and 5 bases lay outside the gene matches. This CDR3 is built from 15 residues. The CDR3 spells CSVGDRGRPNEKLFF. As DNA, the CDR3 is TGCAGCGTCGGGGACAGGGGGCGCCCTAATGAAAAACTGTTTTTT. The whole variable domain, filled in from reference TRBV29-1 and TRBJ1-4, reads SAVISQKPSRDICQRGTSLTIQCQVDSQVTMMFWYRQQPGQSLTLIATANQGSEATYESGFVIDKFPISRPNLTFSTLTVSNMSPEDSSIYLCSVGDRGRPNEKLFFGSGTQLSVL.

This clone has a handful of counts. This chain uses TRBV9 with TRBJ2-7; D is ambiguous. The CDR3 totals 15 residues. Germline V lookup: CDR1 SGDLS, CDR2 YYNGEE. The V and J ends lost 8 bases and 4 bases respectively, with 22 bases between them. CDR3 loop: CASFFKQKAAYEQYF. CDR3 in DNA: TGTGCCAGTTTTTTCAAGCAGAAGGCGGCATACGAGCAGTACTTC.

This chain uses TRBV6-5 with TRBJ2-3; the match to TRBD2 covers 7 bases. The CDR3 has 16 residues. Germline V gene data show CDR1 as MNHEY and CDR2 as SVGAGI. Trimming at V came to 4 bases and at J to 1 base, leaving 8 bases not matched to a gene. The CDR3 sequence is CASSSRGVWGTDTQYF. The CDR3 bases are TGTGCCAGCAGTTCCCGGGGGGTCTGGGGCACAGATACGCAGTATTTT.